The rows below give T cell receptor beta chains drawn from one sample of a study of T-cell memory formation after mild COVID-19. TCRdb reprocessed the 5' RACE reads via MiXCR and lists one record per CDR3 protein. The sample comprises 180,000 or so distinct CDR3 sequences, around a tenth of which are singletons, and 3.5% to 4.5% rests with the top ten. What was sequenced was PBMCs or a T cell subset sorted from them (not recorded which). All receptors come from a man aged 18 to 29 who had mild COVID-19 (a few samples of this study predate the infection). Cell type and time point are not known. Each CDR3 is given with its conserved first and last residue. Each record gives: V gene, D gene, J gene, clone size, CDR3 protein, CDR3 DNA. D genes are given only for firm matches. Only part of the rows carry a size: once, few, many, or a class if the clone is expanded.

V: TRBV7-2
D: TRBD1
J: TRBJ2-7
size: .
CDR3: CASSFGQGASYEQYF
DNA: TGTGCCAGCAGCTTCGGACAGGGGGCCTCCTACGAGCAGTACTTC

V: TRBV6-6
D: TRBD2
J: TRBJ2-1
size: .
CDR3: CASSSIAGGLNEQFF
DNA: TGTGCCAGCAGCTCCATAGCGGGGGGTCTCAATGAGCAGTTCTTC

V: TRBV18
D: .
J: TRBJ1-4
size: .
CDR3: CASSPVYNEKLFF
DNA: TGTGCCAGCTCACCAGTATATAATGAAAAACTGTTTTTT

V: TRBV20-1
D: .
J: TRBJ2-3
size: many
CDR3: CSARDPGGRTDTQYF
DNA: TGCAGTGCTAGAGATCCCGGGGGGCGCACAGATACGCAGTATTTT

V: TRBV4-2
D: TRBD2
J: TRBJ2-1
size: .
CDR3: CASSQELAGGYDEQFF
DNA: TGTGCCAGCAGCCAAGAACTAGCGGGTGGGTACGATGAGCAGTTCTTC

V: TRBV2
D: .
J: TRBJ2-4
size: few
CDR3: CASTRGQERNIQYF
DNA: TGTGCCAGCACTCGGGGGCAGGAACGTAACATTCAGTACTTC

V: TRBV20-1
D: .
J: TRBJ2-1
size: few
CDR3: CSARAYSYNEQFF
DNA: TGCAGTGCGCGAGCGTACTCCTACAATGAGCAGTTCTTC

V: TRBV7-9
D: .
J: TRBJ2-1
size: .
CDR3: CASSLAASHPLFF
DNA: TGTGCCAGCAGCTTAGCGGCGTCTCACCCGCTGTTCTTC

V: TRBV7-2
D: TRBD1
J: TRBJ1-2
size: few
CDR3: CASSFNRGWAYGYTF
DNA: TGTGCCAGCAGCTTCAACAGGGGGTGGGCCTATGGCTACACCTTC

V: TRBV20-1
D: .
J: TRBJ1-2
size: .
CDR3: CSARKGMANYGYTF
DNA: TGCAGTGCTAGAAAAGGGATGGCTAACTATGGCTACACCTTC

V: TRBV12-3/TRBV12-4
D: TRBD2
J: TRBJ2-7
size: many
CDR3: CASSLAQLLGGGNSYEQYF
DNA: TGTGCCAGCAGTTTAGCGCAACTGCTGGGGGGGGGAAACTCCTACGAGCAGTACTTC

V: TRBV9
D: .
J: TRBJ2-2
size: .
CDR3: CASSVTVDTGELFF
DNA: TGTGCCAGCAGCGTAACCGTGGACACCGGGGAGCTGTTTTTT

V: TRBV5-1
D: .
J: TRBJ1-2
size: many
CDR3: CASSQMGQDGGYTF
DNA: TGCGCCAGCAGCCAGATGGGCCAGGACGGTGGCTACACCTTC

V: TRBV5-1
D: TRBD1
J: TRBJ1-6
size: .
CDR3: CASSLEQGASPLHF
DNA: TGCGCCAGCAGCTTGGAGCAGGGGGCTTCACCCCTCCACTTT

V: TRBV3-1
D: .
J: TRBJ2-1
size: few
CDR3: CASSQVGASSYNEQFF
DNA: TGTGCCAGCAGCCAGGTCGGAGCGAGCTCCTACAATGAGCAGTTCTTC

V: TRBV19
D: .
J: TRBJ2-7
size: .
CDR3: CASSILPRRHSSYEQYF
DNA: TGTGCCAGTAGTATCCTCCCGCGTAGGCATAGCTCCTACGAGCAGTACTTC

V: TRBV5-8
D: .
J: TRBJ2-3
size: few
CDR3: CASSRRQGTDTQYF
DNA: TGTGCCAGCAGCCGACGCCAAGGGACAGATACGCAGTATTTT

V: TRBV7-2
D: TRBD2
J: TRBJ2-5
size: many
CDR3: CASSLATSGGSKTQYF
DNA: TGTGCCAGCAGCTTAGCGACTAGCGGGGGGTCTAAGACCCAGTACTTC

V: TRBV30
D: .
J: TRBJ2-5
size: many
CDR3: CAWMGRPMRLQETQYF
DNA: TGTGCCTGGATGGGACGGCCGATGCGTCTCCAAGAGACCCAGTACTTC

V: TRBV4-1
D: .
J: TRBJ2-2
size: .
CDR3: CASSQDIQGNTGELFF
DNA: TGCGCCAGCAGCCAAGATATCCAGGGGAACACCGGGGAGCTGTTTTTT

V: TRBV5-1
D: .
J: TRBJ1-2
size: .
CDR3: CASSSGHAANYGYTF
DNA: TGCGCCAGCAGCAGCGGACACGCGGCTAACTATGGCTACACCTTC

V: TRBV6-2/TRBV6-3
D: TRBD2
J: TRBJ2-3
size: .
CDR3: CASSDGRAGGGKF
DNA: TGTGCCAGCAGTGATGGCCGAGCGGGGGGCGGAAAATTT

V: TRBV7-2
D: TRBD1
J: TRBJ1-1
size: .
CDR3: CASSWDRASTEAFF
DNA: TGTGCCAGCAGCTGGGACAGGGCCAGCACTGAAGCTTTCTTT

V: TRBV5-1
D: TRBD2
J: TRBJ2-3
size: many
CDR3: CASSATPTSGGTDTQYF
DNA: TGCGCCAGCAGCGCTACTCCTACTAGCGGGGGGACAGATACGCAGTATTTT

V: TRBV5-1
D: .
J: TRBJ2-2
size: many
CDR3: CASSVDSGLGELFF
DNA: TGCGCCAGCAGCGTGGACAGTGGCCTTGGGGAGCTGTTTTTT